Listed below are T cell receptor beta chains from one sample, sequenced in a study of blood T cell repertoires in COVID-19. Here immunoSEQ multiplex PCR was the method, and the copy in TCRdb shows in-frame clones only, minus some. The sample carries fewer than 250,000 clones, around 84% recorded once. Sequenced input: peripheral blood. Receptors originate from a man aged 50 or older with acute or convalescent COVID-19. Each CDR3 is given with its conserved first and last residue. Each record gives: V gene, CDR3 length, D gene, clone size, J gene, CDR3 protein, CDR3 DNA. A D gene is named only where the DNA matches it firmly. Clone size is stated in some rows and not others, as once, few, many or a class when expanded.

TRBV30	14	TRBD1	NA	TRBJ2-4	CAWSQGAFKDIQYF	TGTGCCTGGAGTCAGGGGGCGTTTAAAGACATTCAGTACTTC
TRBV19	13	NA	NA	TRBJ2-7	CASSIGRLYEQYF	TGTGCCAGTAGTATCGGCAGGCTCTACGAGCAGTACTTC
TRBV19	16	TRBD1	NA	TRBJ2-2	CATTLLGTGGTGELFF	TGTGCCACCACCCTCTTAGGGACAGGAGGCACCGGGGAGCTGTTTTTT
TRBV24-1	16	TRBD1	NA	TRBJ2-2	CATSDPGTGNTGELFF	TGTGCCACCAGTGACCCCGGGACAGGGAACACCGGGGAGCTGTTTTTT
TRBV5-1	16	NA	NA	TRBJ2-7	CASSLVLDSQLYEQYF	TGCGCCAGCAGCTTGGTCCTGGACAGCCAACTCTACGAGCAGTACTTC
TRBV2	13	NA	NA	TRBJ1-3	CASSGRSGNTIYF	TGTGCCAGCAGTGGGAGGAGCGGAAACACCATATATTTT
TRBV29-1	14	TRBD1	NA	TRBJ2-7	CSVRSRDRTYEQYF	TGCAGCGTTCGAAGCCGGGACAGAACCTACGAGCAGTACTTC
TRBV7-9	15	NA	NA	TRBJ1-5	CASSLGGTVNQPQHF	TGTGCCAGCAGCTTAGGGGGGACTGTCAATCAGCCCCAGCATTTT
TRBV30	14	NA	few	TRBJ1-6	CAWSGGRENSPLHF	TGTGCCTGGAGTGGGGGCCGAGAGAATTCACCCCTCCACTTT
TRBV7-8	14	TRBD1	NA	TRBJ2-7	CASSSGTGVYEQYF	TGTGCCAGCAGCTCCGGGACAGGGGTCTATGAGCAGTACTTC
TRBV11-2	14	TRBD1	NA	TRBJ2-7	CASSMDRGSYEQYF	TGTGCCAGCAGCATGGACAGGGGGTCCTACGAGCAGTACTTC
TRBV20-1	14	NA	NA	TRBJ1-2	CSASGLGAAYGYTF	TGCAGTGCTAGTGGATTGGGGGCCGCATATGGCTACACCTTC
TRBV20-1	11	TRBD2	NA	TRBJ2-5	CSAWGGETQYF	TGCAGTGCTTGGGGAGGGGAGACCCAGTACTTC
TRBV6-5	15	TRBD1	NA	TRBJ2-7	CASSLGQLLMVGEYF	TGTGCCAGCAGCCTGGGACAGTTGCTTATGGTGGGGGAGTACTTC
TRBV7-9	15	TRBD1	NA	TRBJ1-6	CASSPGTEDNSPLHF	TGTGCCAGCAGCCCAGGGACAGAGGATAATTCACCCCTCCACTTT